The clone carrying this TCR beta chain has a handful of counts. The TCR beta CDR3 regions underwent amplification using RNA transcripts as the source. A first-round RT-PCR of the TCR CDR3 used the HTBI primer set. TCRdb analysed the multiplex PCR reads with MiXCR anew, one entry per CDR3 protein. The table includes about 640,000 distinct CDR3 sequences, 20% to 25% detected once. The sample belongs to a study of T cells in Graves' hyperthyroidism and ophthalmopathy. For the study at large: Peripheral blood collection took place at initial diagnosis, before any treatment.

Germline assignment: CDR1 SGHDN and CDR2 FVKESK. The length of the CDR3 is 13 residues. Trimming left V 0 bases short and J 7 bases short, with 7 bases between. The sample consisted of blood. The TCR sequence derives from a man aged 25 to 40 with Graves' ophthalmopathy. The genes are TRBV14 and TRBJ1-5; no definite D call. The CDR3 nucleotides read TGTGCCAGCAGCCAAGATCCTACCCAGCCCCAGCATTTT. Translated, it gives CASSQDPTQPQHF.